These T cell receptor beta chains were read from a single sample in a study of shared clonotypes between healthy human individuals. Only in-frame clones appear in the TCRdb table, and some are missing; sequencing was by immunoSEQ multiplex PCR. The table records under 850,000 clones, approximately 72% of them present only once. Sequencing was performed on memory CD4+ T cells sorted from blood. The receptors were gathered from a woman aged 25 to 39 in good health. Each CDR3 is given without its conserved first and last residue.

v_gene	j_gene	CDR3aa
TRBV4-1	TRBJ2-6	ASGATSSSGAGANVLT
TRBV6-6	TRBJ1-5	ASQDRAGQPQH
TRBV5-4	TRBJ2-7	ASSLDGLGEQY
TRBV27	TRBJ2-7	ASRGLAGAGEQY
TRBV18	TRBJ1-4	ASSLNGRGTTNEKLF
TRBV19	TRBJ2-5	ATQGQPAQETQY
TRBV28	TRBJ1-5	ASSPDVSNQPQH
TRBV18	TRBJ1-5	ASSPGDPGNNQPQH
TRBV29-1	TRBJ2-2	SAWARTGELF
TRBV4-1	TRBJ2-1	ASSQDYSGGFLNEQF
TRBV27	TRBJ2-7	ASRSNREGSSYEQY
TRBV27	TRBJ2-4	ASSRGGAGGRNIQY
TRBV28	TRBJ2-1	ASSQMLAGKYNEQF
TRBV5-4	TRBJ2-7	ASSLGQDSSYEQY
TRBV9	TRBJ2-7	ASSATGVPLYEQY
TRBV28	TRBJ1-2	ASSPGDTMNYGYT
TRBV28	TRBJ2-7	ASRPRDSYEQY
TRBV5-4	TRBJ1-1	ASSLAGAGIAF
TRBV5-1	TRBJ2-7	ASSLAVGYEQY
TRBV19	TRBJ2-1	ASRVTSGRVSYNEQF
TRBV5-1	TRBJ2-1	ASSLGLTSGIYNEQF
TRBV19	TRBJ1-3	ASSRSGGNTIY
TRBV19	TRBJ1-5	ASSLDRRGGQPQH
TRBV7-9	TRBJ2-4	ASSLALTGGQGFQY
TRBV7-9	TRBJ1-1	ASSLSAGVPEAF
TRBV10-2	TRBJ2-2	ASYGPGWGELF
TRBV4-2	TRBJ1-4	ASSQAGSAPRKLF
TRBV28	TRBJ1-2	ASSYREGYT
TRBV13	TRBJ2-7	ASSLGLGTNEQY
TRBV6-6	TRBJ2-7	ASSRQDRYEQY
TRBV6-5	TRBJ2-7	ASVKSGTDYYEQY
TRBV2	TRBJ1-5	ASSEARQRQPQH
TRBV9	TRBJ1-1	ASSVDIGGRNTEAF
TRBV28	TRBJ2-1	ASSLGKVGALGNEQF
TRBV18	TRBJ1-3	ASSPDQGGAIY
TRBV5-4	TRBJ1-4	ASSGEANEKLF
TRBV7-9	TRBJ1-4	ASSLFSAGGSGKLF
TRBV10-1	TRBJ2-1	ASSVGEGRQF
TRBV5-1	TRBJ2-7	ASSLGTSGIEQY
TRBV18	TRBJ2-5	ASSPAGRETQY
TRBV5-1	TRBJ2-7	ASSLAPWTGSSYEQY
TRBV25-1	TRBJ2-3	ASSGRNTDTQY